The present T cell receptor (beta chain) was sequenced within a study of T cells in Graves' hyperthyroidism and ophthalmopathy. The table lists this clonotype with a few counts. The hyperthyroidism patients had all been newly diagnosed, and their disease duration was under 2 months. Their ages ranged from 18 to 65 years. The PBMCs had their origin in more than 9.5 ml of fresh peripheral blood. TCR beta CDR3 region amplification was performed from RNA transcripts. The study used the HTBI primer set for a first-round RT-PCR of the TCR CDR3. TCRdb itself ran the multiplex PCR reads through MiXCR, one entry per CDR3 protein. The table includes under 350,000 distinct CDR3 sequences, about 18% detected once. Germline-derived CDR1 and CDR2 are LNHNV and YYDKDF (reference sequence). V was pared by 4 bases and J by 1 base, with 3 bases between. The length of the CDR3 is 12 residues.

The chain combines TRBV15 with TRBJ2-3; D call uncertain. The source material was blood. This clonotype was sampled from a woman in her forties or fifties with Graves' hyperthyroidism. CDR3 sequence (DNA): TGTGCCACCAGCAAAGGCACAGATACGCAGTATTTT. This encodes CATSKGTDTQYF.